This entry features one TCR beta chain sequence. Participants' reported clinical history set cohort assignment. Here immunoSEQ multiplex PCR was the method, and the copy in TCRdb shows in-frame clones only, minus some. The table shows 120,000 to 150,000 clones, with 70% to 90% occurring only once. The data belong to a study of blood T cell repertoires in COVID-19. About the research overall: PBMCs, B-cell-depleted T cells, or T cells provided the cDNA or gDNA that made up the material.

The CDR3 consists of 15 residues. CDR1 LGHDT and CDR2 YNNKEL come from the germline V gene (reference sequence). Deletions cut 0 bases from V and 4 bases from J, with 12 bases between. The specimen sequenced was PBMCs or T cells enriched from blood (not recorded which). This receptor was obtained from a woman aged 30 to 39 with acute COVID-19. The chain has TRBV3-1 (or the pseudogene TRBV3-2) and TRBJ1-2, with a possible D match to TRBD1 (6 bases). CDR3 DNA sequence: TGTGCCAGCAGCCAAGATCTGGGGGGGGCCTATGGCTACACCTTC. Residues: CASSQDLGGAYGYTF.